This T cell receptor beta chain was identified during a study of T cells in Graves' hyperthyroidism and ophthalmopathy. RNA transcripts gave rise to amplified TCR beta CDR3 regions. The TCR CDR3 was amplified in a first-round RT-PCR using the HTBI primer set. Using its own MiXCR run on the multiplex PCR reads, TCRdb lists one record per CDR3 protein. The data show a few hundred thousand distinct CDR3 sequences, less than 20% seen once. Points from the study as a whole: Ophthalmopathy, as predicted by the model, came a median around 6 months after the prediction.

Trimming took 5 bases from V and 2 from J, leaving 12 bases between them. Per the germline V gene, CDR1 is SGHVS and CDR2 is FQNEAQ. This CDR3 contains 14 residues. About this clonotype itself: The antigen is not known.

Newly diagnosed hyperthyroidism patients aged 18 to 65 years had disease lasting under 2 months. Diagnostic decisions used clinical symptoms, serum thyroxine and TRAb, thyroid ultrasound and orbital computed tomography. V and J are TRBV7-8 and TRBJ1-2; D may be TRBD1 (6 bases). The source material was blood. This receptor was taken from a woman aged 18-29 years with Graves' hyperthyroidism that later progressed to Graves' ophthalmopathy. The CDR3: CASSPLTGNYGYTF. The CDR3 nucleotides read TGTGCCAGCAGCCCGTTGACAGGAAACTATGGCTACACCTTC.